Below, 6 T cell receptor beta chains from the same sample are listed, as sequenced in a study of cytomegalovirus exposure and HLA in healthy donors. PCR amplification relied on 60 Vbeta primers (plus 13 Jbeta primers). Using immunoSEQ multiplex PCR, the repertoire was profiled, and TCRdb retains in-frame clones only, with some absent. The sample includes 150,000 or so clones, roughly three quarters seen only once; the top ten take approximately 6.8%. The sequencing input was PBMCs. The origin of the receptors is a woman aged 35 to 49 in good health and CMV-seropositive.

The rearrangement joins TRBV4-3 to TRBJ2-3; perhaps TRBD2 as D (6 bases). Germline CDR1 and CDR2: LGHNA and YSLEER. There are 13 residues in the CDR3. V lost 0 bases and J 7 bases, leaving 8 bases between the germline ends. The CDR3 sequence is CASSQEEGNTQYF. CDR3 bases: TGCGCCAGCAGCCAAGAGGAGGGAAATACGCAGTATTTT.

The genes are TRBV9 and TRBJ2-1; 9 bases agree with TRBD2. The CDR3 runs to 16 residues. CDR1 and CDR2 from the germline V gene are SGDLS and YYNGEE. With 7 bases clipped from V and 5 bases from J, the junction kept 13 bases outside the gene matches. The CDR3 loop is CASGLGGSGGNNEQFF. CDR3 sequence (DNA): TGTGCCAGCGGTTTAGGGGGTAGCGGGGGAAACAATGAGCAGTTCTTC. Combining the CDR3 with reference TRBV9 and TRBJ2-1 gives the whole variable domain DSGVTQTPKHLITATGQRVTLRCSPRSGDLSVYWYQQSLDQGLQFLIQYYNGEERAKGNILERFSAQQFPDLHSELNLSSLELGDSALYFCASGLGGSGGNNEQFFGPGTRLTVL.

In DNA form, the CDR3 reads TGTGCCAGCAGCCCGGGGGTGATTTACACTGAAGCTTTCTTT. Translation: CASSPGVIYTEAFF. The chain employs TRBV5-6 and TRBJ1-1; maybe TRBD1 (5 bases). V shed 4 bases and J shed 3 bases, with 13 bases lying between them. Germline V CDR1 and CDR2: SGHDT, YYEEEE. The CDR3 is 14 residues long.

This clone was seen once. The rearrangement joins TRBV5-1 to TRBJ2-2; 11 bases are a match to TRBD1. The CDR3 contains 15 residues. Germline V CDR1 and CDR2: SGHRS, YFSETQ. Losses at the gene ends were 0 bases for V and 7 bases for J; bases not matched to a gene: 2. CDR3 protein: CASSLEGQGVGELFF. CDR3 in DNA: TGCGCCAGCAGCTTGGAGGGACAGGGGGTCGGGGAGCTGTTTTTT.

This chain uses TRBV5-1 with TRBJ1-6, with D perhaps TRBD1 (5 bases). From germline, CDR1 is SGHRS and CDR2 YFSETQ. Between the trimmed V and J ends, which lost 0 bases and 5 bases, there was a span of 6 bases. The CDR3 length is 14 residues. CDR3 residues: CASSLEGNNSPLHF. CDR3 DNA sequence: TGCGCCAGCAGCTTGGAGGGGAATAATTCACCCCTCCACTTT.

The rearrangement joins TRBV12-5 to TRBJ2-1; TRBD2 aligns across 9 bases. Germline assignment: CDR1 LGHNT and CDR2 FRNRAP. The CDR3 spans 16 residues. V dropped 3 bases and J dropped 6; count of bases not matched to a gene: 9. CDR3 in amino acids: CASGLESLAGRNEQFF. As DNA, the CDR3 is TGTGCTAGTGGTTTAGAAAGTCTAGCGGGGCGCAATGAGCAGTTCTTC.